This T cell receptor beta chain stems from a study of beta chain features in type 1 diabetes. Study results and limitations: TCRB CDR3 length was moderately but significantly reduced in all four CD4+ subsets of Type 1 diabetes patients.

A note on this clone: What it binds is unknown.

Every isolated RNA sample was fully reverse transcribed, so sequencing captured expressed TCRB transcripts. The protocol was immunoSEQ multiplex PCR, while the TCRdb copy is restricted to in-frame clones and leaves out a portion. This sample has hundreds of thousands of clones, with 11% to 15% found just once. Trimming took off 3 bases at V and 3 bases at J, with 12 bases between the two ends. The CDR3 is made up of 14 amino acids. Germline V gives CDR1 MNHNY, CDR2 SVGAGI (reference sequence). The clonotype originates from a young man with type 1 diabetes. The chain recombines TRBV6-6 with TRBJ2-7; D unclear. Material for sequencing was naive CD4+ T cells from blood. The CDR3 spells CASSYRQDGYEQYF. The CDR3 nucleotides read TGTGCCAGCAGTTATAGGCAGGACGGCTACGAGCAGTACTTC.